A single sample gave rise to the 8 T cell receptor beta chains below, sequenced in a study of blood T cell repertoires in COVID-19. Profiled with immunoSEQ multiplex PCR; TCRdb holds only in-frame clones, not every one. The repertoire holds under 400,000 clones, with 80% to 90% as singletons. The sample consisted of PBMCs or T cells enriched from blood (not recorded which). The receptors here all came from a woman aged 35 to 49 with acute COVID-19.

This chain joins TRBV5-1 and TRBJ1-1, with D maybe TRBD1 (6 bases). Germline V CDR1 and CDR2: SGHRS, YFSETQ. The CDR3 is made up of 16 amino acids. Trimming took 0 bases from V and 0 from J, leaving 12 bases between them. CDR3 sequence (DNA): TGCGCCAGCAGCTTGGCCAGGGGAATCATGAACACTGAAGCTTTCTTT. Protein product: CASSLARGIMNTEAFF.

In DNA form, the CDR3 reads TGTGCCAGCAGTTTAGTCCAGGGGGGAAGCACAGATACGCAGTATTTT. This gives the protein CASSLVQGGSTDTQYF. V gene TRBV28 combines with J gene TRBJ2-3; a weak D match, TRBD1 (7 bases). There are 16 residues in the CDR3. Germline-derived CDR1 and CDR2 are MDHEN and SYDVKM. With 2 bases removed from V and 0 bases from J, the gap between germline ends came to 12 bases.

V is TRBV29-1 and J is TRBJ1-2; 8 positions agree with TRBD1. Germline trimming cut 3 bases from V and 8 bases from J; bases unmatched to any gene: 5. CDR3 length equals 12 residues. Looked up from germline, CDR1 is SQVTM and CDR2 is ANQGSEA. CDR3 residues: CSVEDRVEGYTF. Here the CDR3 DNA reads TGCAGCGTTGAGGACAGGGTGGAAGGCTACACCTTC.

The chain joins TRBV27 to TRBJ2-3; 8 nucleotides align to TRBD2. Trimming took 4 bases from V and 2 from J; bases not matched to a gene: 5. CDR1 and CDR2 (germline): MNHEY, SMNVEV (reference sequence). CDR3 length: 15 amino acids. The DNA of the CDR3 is TGTGCCAGCAGTTCTGCGGGGGGCTTCACAGATACGCAGTATTTT. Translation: CASSSAGGFTDTQYF.

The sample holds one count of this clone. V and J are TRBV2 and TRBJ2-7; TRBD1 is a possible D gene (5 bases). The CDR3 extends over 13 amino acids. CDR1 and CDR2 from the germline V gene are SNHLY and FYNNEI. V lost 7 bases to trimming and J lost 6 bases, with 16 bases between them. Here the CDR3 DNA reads TGTGCCAGCATTCGACAGCCCTTTACCGAGCAGTACTTC. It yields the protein CASIRQPFTEQYF.

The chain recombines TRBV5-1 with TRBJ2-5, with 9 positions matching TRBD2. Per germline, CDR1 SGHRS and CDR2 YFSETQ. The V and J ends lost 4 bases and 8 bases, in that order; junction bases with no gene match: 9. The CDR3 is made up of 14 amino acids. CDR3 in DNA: TGCGCCAGCAGCCCAAGCGGTAGCGGGGGCACCCAGTACTTC. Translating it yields CASSPSGSGGTQYF.

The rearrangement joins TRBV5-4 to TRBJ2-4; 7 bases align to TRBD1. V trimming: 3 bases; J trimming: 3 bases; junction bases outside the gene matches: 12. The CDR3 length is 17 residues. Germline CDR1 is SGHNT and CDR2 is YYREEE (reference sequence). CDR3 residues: CASSSSTTGVGKNIQYF. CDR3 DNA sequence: TGTGCCAGCAGCTCGTCTACCACAGGGGTGGGCAAAAACATTCAGTACTTC.

The CDR3 loop reads CASSQVTATLDTQYF. The CDR3 nucleotides read TGTGCCAGCAGCCAAGTAACCGCTACCCTAGATACGCAGTATTTT. The chain joins TRBV4-2 to TRBJ2-3; D is undetermined. V was clipped by 1 base and J by 5 bases, with 13 bases between them. This CDR3 is built from 15 residues. Germline assignment: CDR1 LGHNA and CDR2 YNFKEQ.